One and the same sample provided the 18 T cell receptor beta chains below, sequenced in a study of Ad26.COV2.S vaccination and SARS-CoV-2 variants. Here immunoSEQ multiplex PCR was the method, and the copy in TCRdb shows in-frame clones only, minus some. Of 97,000 or so clones in the sample, around three quarters were seen once. This specimen consisted of peripheral blood, obtained after recovery from COVID-19. These receptor sequences come from a human donor who had recovered from COVID-19.

This chain links TRBV5-6 with TRBJ2-5; TRBD1 aligns across 9 bases. CDR1 is SGHDT, CDR2 YYEEEE, per germline. This CDR3 has 15 amino acids. V lost 4 bases and J lost 4; bases outside the gene matches: 8. As DNA, the CDR3 is TGTGCCAGCAGCCAACAGGGGGCAGTCAGAGAGACCCAGTACTTC. This encodes CASSQQGAVRETQYF.

The chain is built from TRBV7-9 and TRBJ2-5, with D maybe TRBD1 (8 bases). This CDR3 spans 16 amino acids. V lost 4 bases to trimming and J lost 3 bases, with 18 bases between them. Germline-derived CDR1 and CDR2 are SEHNR and FQNEAQ (reference sequence). The CDR3 reads CASSSDREGMEETQYF. The DNA of the CDR3 is TGTGCCAGCAGCTCGGACAGGGAGGGGATGGAAGAGACCCAGTACTTC.

The gene calls are TRBV5-1 and TRBJ2-2; tentatively, D is TRBD2 (5 bases). Looked up from germline, CDR1 is SGHRS and CDR2 is YFSETQ. The V and J ends lost 6 bases and 0 bases respectively, with 15 bases between them. The CDR3 totals 16 residues. For the CDR3, the DNA is TGCGCCAGCACCCACGGCGGGTTCGCGAACACCGGGGAGCTGTTTTTT. Translated, it gives CASTHGGFANTGELFF.

In this sample, this clone turned up a few times. This chain connects TRBV5-1 to TRBJ1-6, with 8 bases matching TRBD1. J lost 7 bases, V lost 7 bases, and 7 bases had no gene match. Germline V lookup: CDR1 SGHRS, CDR2 YFSETQ. This CDR3 is 14 amino acids long. Here the CDR3 reads CASRRGQENSPLHF. CDR3 DNA sequence: TGCGCCAGCCGGAGGGGACAGGAAAATTCACCCCTCCACTTT.

The chain carries TRBV6-6 and TRBJ1-2, with TRBD1 matching 12 bases. The CDR3 is made up of 16 amino acids. Per the germline V gene, CDR1 is MNHNY and CDR2 is SVGAGI (reference sequence). V dropped 2 bases and J dropped 3; count of bases not matched to a gene: 4. CDR3 protein: CASSYRDRGHHYGYTF. In DNA form, the CDR3 reads TGTGCCAGCAGTTACCGGGACAGGGGGCATCACTATGGCTACACCTTC.

The gene calls are TRBV10-3 and TRBJ1-4; TRBD1 matches at 9 bases. Germline trimming cut 10 bases from V and 8 bases from J; bases unmatched to any gene: 11. The CDR3 has 14 residues. Germline values: CDR1 ENHRY, CDR2 SYGVKD. DNA of the CDR3: TGTGCCACCCTTAAGGGACAGGGTGAGGAAAAACTGTTTTTT. Its translation is CATLKGQGEEKLFF.

The chain is built from TRBV7-2 and TRBJ2-5; D is perhaps TRBD1 or TRBD2 (5 bases each). The CDR3 is 15 amino acids. Germline V CDR1 and CDR2: SGHTA, FQGNSA. The V end lost 1 base, the J end lost 4 bases, and 13 bases lay between the germline ends. The CDR3 here is CASSLVGGRGETQYF. The CDR3 nucleotides are TGTGCCAGCAGCTTAGTCGGAGGAAGGGGAGAGACCCAGTACTTC.

The V call is TRBV11-2, the J call TRBJ1-6; D gene unclear. CDR1 SGHAT and CDR2 FQNNGV come from the germline V gene. The CDR3 runs to 14 residues. V lost 5 bases and J 15 bases, leaving 20 bases between the germline ends. The CDR3 region is CASSPSVPKSRLHF. CDR3 in DNA: TGTGCCAGCAGCCCCTCGGTACCCAAATCCCGCCTCCACTTT. Filled out from reference TRBV11-2 and TRBJ1-6, the complete variable domain reads EAGVAQSPRYKIIEKRQSVAFWCNPISGHATLYWYQQILGQGPKLLIQFQNNGVVDDSQLPKDRFSAERLKGVDSTLKIQPAKLEDSAVYLCASSPSVPKSRLHFGNGTRLTVT.

This clone was detected only a few times. CDR3 bases: TGTGCCAGCAGCCCTCAGACAGGGACCTACGAGCAGTACTTC. Translating gives CASSPQTGTYEQYF. The chain has TRBV5-4 and TRBJ2-7; 7 bases align to TRBD1. The CDR3 extends over 14 amino acids. Germline assignment: CDR1 SGHNT and CDR2 YYREEE (reference sequence). The junction had 6 bases not matched to a gene; V was cut back by 4 bases and J by 2 bases.

This chain connects TRBV12-3 or TRBV12-4 to TRBJ1-2, with a possible D match to TRBD1 (6 bases). V was pared by 1 base and J by 8 bases, with 8 bases between. The CDR3 contains 12 residues. The CDR3 protein is CASSLEGGGYTF. CDR3 coding DNA: TGTGCCAGCAGTTTAGAAGGGGGAGGCTACACCTTC.

This clone was recorded a few times. This chain links TRBV5-1 with TRBJ1-2; TRBD1 aligns across 7 bases. The V gene's germline CDR1 is SGHRS and CDR2 YFSETQ. The CDR3 spans 15 residues. J gave up 5 bases and V 2 bases, and 9 bases lay outside the gene matches. CDR3 sequence: CASSLQGTGPYGYTF. CDR3 sequence (DNA): TGCGCCAGCAGCTTACAGGGGACCGGACCTTATGGCTACACCTTC.

This chain joins TRBV6-2 or TRBV6-3 and TRBJ2-7; TRBD1 matches 7 bases. CDR1 is MNHEY and CDR2 is SVGEGT in the germline V gene. The CDR3 consists of 14 residues. V shed 2 bases and J 4 bases; nucleotides not matched to a gene: 5. Here the CDR3 DNA reads TGTGCCAGCAGTTACGAGGGGGCTTTGTACGAGCAGTACTTC. This translates into CASSYEGALYEQYF.

The J gene is TRBJ2-2, the V gene TRBV28; 7 bases are a match to TRBD1. The CDR3 runs to 16 residues. V lost 5 bases, J lost 4 bases, and 10 bases stayed unmatched. Germline V CDR1 and CDR2: MDHEN, SYDVKM. CDR3 sequence reads: CASSPSDRLGTGELFF. The CDR3 nucleotides are TGTGCCAGCAGTCCCTCGGACAGGTTAGGCACCGGGGAGCTGTTTTTT.

The chain is built from TRBV5-5 and TRBJ2-5; D not certain. V was cut by 4 bases and J by 1 base, with 11 bases left in between. The V gene's germline CDR1 is SGHKS and CDR2 YYEKEE (reference sequence). CDR3 size: 14 residues. The CDR3 region is CASSPGASQETQYF. The CDR3 nucleotides are TGTGCCAGCAGCCCCGGCGCGTCCCAAGAGACCCAGTACTTC.

The chain joins TRBV2 to TRBJ2-7, with D possibly being TRBD2 (5 bases). Trimming cost V 3 bases and J 7 bases, with 19 bases left between them. The CDR3 is 15 amino acids. Germline V gene lookup returns CDR1 SNHLY and CDR2 FYNNEI. CDR3 DNA: TGTGCCAGCAGTGAGAGGACTTACCCAGCTTGGGAGCAGTACTTC. This gives the protein CASSERTYPAWEQYF.

Points on this clone: Other DNA sequences in this specimen translate into the identical CDR3. V and J are TRBV5-5 and TRBJ1-5; 8 bases map to TRBD1. Germline V CDR1 and CDR2: SGHKS, YYEKEE (reference sequence). V trimming: 4 bases; J trimming: 0 bases; junction bases outside the gene matches: 9. The CDR3 is made up of 17 amino acids. CDR3 in amino acids: CASSGGTGSYSNQPQHF. In DNA, the CDR3 is TGTGCCAGCAGCGGAGGGACAGGTTCTTATAGCAATCAGCCCCAGCATTTT.

The V and J genes are TRBV12-3 or TRBV12-4 and TRBJ2-1; D gene unclear. The CDR3 is 12 residues long. V was clipped by 6 bases and J by 5 bases, with 8 bases between them. The CDR3 spells CASRLYNNEQFF. The CDR3 bases are TGTGCCAGCAGACTGTACAACAATGAGCAGTTCTTC.

The chain recombines TRBV19 with TRBJ1-1, with a tentative D call TRBD1 (6 bases). The ends were cut back, 4 bases at V and 7 bases at J, with 10 bases in the middle. The CDR3 loop spans 12 amino acids. The germline V gene has CDR1 LNHDA and CDR2 SQIVND (reference sequence). As DNA, the CDR3 is TGTGCCAGTAGTACTATGGACAGTGAAGCTTTCTTT. Amino acids: CASSTMDSEAFF.